Listed below are T cell receptor beta chains from one sample, sequenced in a study of blood T cell repertoires in COVID-19. TCRdb keeps only in-frame clones here, not all; method: immunoSEQ multiplex PCR. The repertoire holds about 200,000 clones, with 70% to 90% as singletons. The specimen was PBMCs or T cells enriched from blood (not recorded which). The receptors stem from a woman under 30 who had recovered from COVID-19. CDR3s include the opening cysteine and the closing phenylalanine or tryptophan. The D gene is left open where the match is weak. Where a row states a size, it is once, few, many or the class of an expanded clone; other rows omit it.

v_call	d_call	j_call	clone_size	cdr3_aa	cdr3_nt
TRBV18	-	TRBJ1-6	-	CASSPPRDINSPLHF	TGTGCCAGCTCACCCCCCCGGGATATTAATTCACCCCTCCACTTT
TRBV6-5	TRBD2	TRBJ2-1	-	CASTSSGGRDEQFF	TGTGCCAGCACCTCTAGCGGGGGTCGGGATGAGCAGTTCTTC
TRBV3-1/TRBV3-2	TRBD2	TRBJ2-5	-	CASSQGSGGAETQYF	TGTGCCAGCAGCCAAGGGTCGGGGGGGGCGGAGACCCAGTACTTC
TRBV3-1/TRBV3-2	-	TRBJ1-1	few	CASSQGHGVEAFF	TGTGCCAGCAGCCAAGGACACGGTGTTGAAGCTTTCTTT
TRBV19	TRBD1	TRBJ1-4	-	CASSAQGQGFEKLFF	TGTGCCAGTAGTGCCCAAGGACAGGGATTTGAAAAACTGTTTTTT
TRBV5-4	-	TRBJ1-6	-	CASSLGQNNSPLHF	TGTGCCAGCAGCTTGGGACAGAATAATTCACCCCTCCACTTT
TRBV6-5	-	TRBJ1-2	few	CASSSTSYGYTF	TGTGCCAGCAGTTCAACAAGCTATGGCTACACCTTC
TRBV6-1	-	TRBJ1-2	-	CASSEHRENGYTF	TGTGCCAGCAGTGAGCACAGGGAAAATGGCTACACCTTC
TRBV14	-	TRBJ1-1	-	CASSYTGLLMNTEAFF	TGTGCCAGCAGCTATACAGGGCTACTTATGAACACTGAAGCTTTCTTT
TRBV2	TRBD2	TRBJ2-5	-	CASSAGTRGETQYF	TGTGCCAGCAGTGCCGGGACTAGGGGGGAGACCCAGTACTTC